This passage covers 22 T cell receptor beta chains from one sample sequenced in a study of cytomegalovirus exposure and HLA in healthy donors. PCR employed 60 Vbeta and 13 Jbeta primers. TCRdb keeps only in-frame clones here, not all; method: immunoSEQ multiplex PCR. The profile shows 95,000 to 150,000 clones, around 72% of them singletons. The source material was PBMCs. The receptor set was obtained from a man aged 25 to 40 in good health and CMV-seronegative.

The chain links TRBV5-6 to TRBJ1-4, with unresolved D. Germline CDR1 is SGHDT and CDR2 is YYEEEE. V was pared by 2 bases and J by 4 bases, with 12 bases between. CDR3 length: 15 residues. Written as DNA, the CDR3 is TGTGCCAGCAGCTTTTTGGGAGAATATAATGAAAAACTGTTTTTT. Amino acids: CASSFLGEYNEKLFF.

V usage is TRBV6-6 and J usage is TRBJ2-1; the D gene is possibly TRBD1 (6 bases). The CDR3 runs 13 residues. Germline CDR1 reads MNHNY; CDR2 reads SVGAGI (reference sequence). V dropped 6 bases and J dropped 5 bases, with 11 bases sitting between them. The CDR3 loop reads CASRVGADNEQFF. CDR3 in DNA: TGTGCCAGCAGGGTGGGGGCTGACAATGAGCAGTTCTTC.

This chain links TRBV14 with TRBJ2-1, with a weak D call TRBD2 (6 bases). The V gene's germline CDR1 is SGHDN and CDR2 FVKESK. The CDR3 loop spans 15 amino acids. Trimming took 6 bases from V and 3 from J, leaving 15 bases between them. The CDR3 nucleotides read TGTGCCAGCAGACGCAACACGGACTACTACAATGAGCAGTTCTTC. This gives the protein CASRRNTDYYNEQFF.

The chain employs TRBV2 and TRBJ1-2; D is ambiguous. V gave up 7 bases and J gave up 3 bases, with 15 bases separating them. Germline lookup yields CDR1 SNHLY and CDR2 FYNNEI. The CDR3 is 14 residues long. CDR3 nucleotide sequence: TGTGCCAGCATCAAAAGTTCCGGGGACTATGGCTACACCTTC. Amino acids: CASIKSSGDYGYTF.

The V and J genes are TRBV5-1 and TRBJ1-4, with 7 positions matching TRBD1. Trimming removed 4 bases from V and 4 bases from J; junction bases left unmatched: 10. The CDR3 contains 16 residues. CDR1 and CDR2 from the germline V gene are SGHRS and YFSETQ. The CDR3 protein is CASSLRGGTVNEKLFF. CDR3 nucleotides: TGCGCCAGCAGCCTACGCGGCGGGACAGTTAATGAAAAACTGTTTTTT.

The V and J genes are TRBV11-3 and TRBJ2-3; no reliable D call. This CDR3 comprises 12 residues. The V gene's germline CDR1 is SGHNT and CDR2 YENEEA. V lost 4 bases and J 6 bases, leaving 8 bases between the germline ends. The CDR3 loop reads CASSSDFDTQYF. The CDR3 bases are TGTGCCAGCAGCTCAGACTTCGATACGCAGTATTTT.

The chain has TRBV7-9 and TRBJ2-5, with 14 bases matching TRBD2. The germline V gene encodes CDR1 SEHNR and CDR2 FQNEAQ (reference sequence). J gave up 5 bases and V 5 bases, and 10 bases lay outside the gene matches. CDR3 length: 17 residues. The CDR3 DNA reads TGTGCCAGCAGCCCCCCGACTAGCGGGGGGGCCGGGGAGACCCAGTACTTC. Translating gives CASSPPTSGGAGETQYF.

The CDR3 bases are TGTGCCAGCAGTTCCGGGACTAGTCTAGAGACCCAGTACTTC. Its protein is CASSSGTSLETQYF. The V gene is TRBV28, the J gene TRBJ2-5; 8 nucleotides align to TRBD2. CDR1 and CDR2 from the germline V gene are MDHEN and SYDVKM. V dropped 4 bases and J dropped 4; count of bases not matched to a gene: 5. This CDR3 has 14 residues.

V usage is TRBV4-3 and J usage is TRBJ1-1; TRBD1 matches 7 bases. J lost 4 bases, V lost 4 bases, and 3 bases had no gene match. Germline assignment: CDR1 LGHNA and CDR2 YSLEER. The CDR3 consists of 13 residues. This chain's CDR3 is CASSRDRATEAFF. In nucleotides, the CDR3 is TGCGCCAGCAGCCGAGACAGGGCCACTGAAGCTTTCTTT.

The CDR3 nucleotides read TGTGCCTGGACTTCAGGGGTTGTCGGCTACACCTTC. It specifies CAWTSGVVGYTF. This sequence joins TRBV30 and TRBJ1-2; tentatively, D is TRBD1 (6 bases). The length of the CDR3 is 12 residues. V was clipped by 4 bases and J by 8 bases, with 14 bases between them. CDR1 is GTSNPN, CDR2 SVGIG, per germline (reference sequence).

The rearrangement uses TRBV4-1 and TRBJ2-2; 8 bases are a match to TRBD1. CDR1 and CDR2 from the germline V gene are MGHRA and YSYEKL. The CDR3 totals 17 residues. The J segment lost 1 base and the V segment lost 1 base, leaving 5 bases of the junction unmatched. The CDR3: CASSQVQGQGNTGELFF. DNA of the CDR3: TGCGCCAGCAGCCAAGTTCAAGGACAGGGGAACACCGGGGAGCTGTTTTTT.

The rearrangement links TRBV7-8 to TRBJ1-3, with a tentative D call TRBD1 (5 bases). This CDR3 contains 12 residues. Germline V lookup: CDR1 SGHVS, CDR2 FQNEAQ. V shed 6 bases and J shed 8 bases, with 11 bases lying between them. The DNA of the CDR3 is TGTGCCAGCAGGACAGACGTCGACACCATATATTTT. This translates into CASRTDVDTIYF. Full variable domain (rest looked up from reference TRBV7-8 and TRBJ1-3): GAGVSQSPRYKVAKRGQDVALRCDPISGHVSLFWYQQALGQGPEFLTYFQNEAQLDKSGLPSDRFFAERPEGSVSTLKIQRTQQEDSAVYLCASRTDVDTIYFGEGSWLTVV.

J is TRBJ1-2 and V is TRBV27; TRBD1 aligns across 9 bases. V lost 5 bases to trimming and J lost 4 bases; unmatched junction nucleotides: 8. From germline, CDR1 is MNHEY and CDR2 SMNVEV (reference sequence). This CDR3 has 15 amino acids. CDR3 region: CASSAQGAWGYGYTF. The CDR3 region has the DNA TGTGCCAGCAGTGCACAGGGGGCTTGGGGCTATGGCTACACCTTC.

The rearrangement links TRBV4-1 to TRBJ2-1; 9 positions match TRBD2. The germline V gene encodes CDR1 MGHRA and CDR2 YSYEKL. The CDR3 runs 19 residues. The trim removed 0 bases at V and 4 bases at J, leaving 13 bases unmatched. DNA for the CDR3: TGCGCCAGCAGCCAAGAGGGGCTAGCGGGACGCCCCTGGTACAATGAGCAGTTCTTC. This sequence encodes CASSQEGLAGRPWYNEQFF.

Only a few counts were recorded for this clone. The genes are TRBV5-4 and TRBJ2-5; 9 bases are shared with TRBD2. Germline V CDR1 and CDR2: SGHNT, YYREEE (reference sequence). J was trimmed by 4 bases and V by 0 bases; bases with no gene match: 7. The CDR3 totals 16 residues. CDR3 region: CASSLVRAGGGETQYF. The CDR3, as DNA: TGTGCCAGCAGCTTGGTTCGAGCGGGAGGAGGAGAGACCCAGTACTTC.

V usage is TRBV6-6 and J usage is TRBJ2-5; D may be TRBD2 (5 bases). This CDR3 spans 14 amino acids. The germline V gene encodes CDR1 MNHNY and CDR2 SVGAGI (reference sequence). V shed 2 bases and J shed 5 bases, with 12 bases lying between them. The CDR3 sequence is CASSYESSRETQYF. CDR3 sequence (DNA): TGTGCCAGCAGTTACGAGTCTAGCAGGGAGACCCAGTACTTC.

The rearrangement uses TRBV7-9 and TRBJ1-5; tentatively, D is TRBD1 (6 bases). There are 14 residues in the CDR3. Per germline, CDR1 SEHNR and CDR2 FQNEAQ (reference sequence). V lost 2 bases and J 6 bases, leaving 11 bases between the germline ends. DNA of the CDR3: TGTGCCAGCAGCTTAATGGAGGACAGTCAGCCCCAGCATTTT. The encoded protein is CASSLMEDSQPQHF. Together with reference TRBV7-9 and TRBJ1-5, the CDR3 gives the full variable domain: DTGVSQNPRHKITKRGQNVTFRCDPISEHNRLYWYRQTLGQGPEFLTYFQNEAQLEKSRLLSDRFSAERPKGSFSTLEIQRTEQGDSAMYLCASSLMEDSQPQHFGDGTRLSIL.

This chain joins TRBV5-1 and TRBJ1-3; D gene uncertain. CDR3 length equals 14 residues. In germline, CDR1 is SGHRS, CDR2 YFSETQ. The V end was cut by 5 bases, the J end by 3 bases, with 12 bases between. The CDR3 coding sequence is TGCGCCAGCAGGCCTACAGAGGGTGGAAACACCATATATTTT. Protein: CASRPTEGGNTIYF.

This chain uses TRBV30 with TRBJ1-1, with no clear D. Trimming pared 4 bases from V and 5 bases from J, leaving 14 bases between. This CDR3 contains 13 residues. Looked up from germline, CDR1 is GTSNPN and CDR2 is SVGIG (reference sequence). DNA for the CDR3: TGTGCCTGGAACCTCAACCCCGGGACTGAAGCTTTCTTT. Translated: CAWNLNPGTEAFF.

The CDR3 protein is CASAGGRNTEAFF. CDR3 nucleotide sequence: TGTGCCAGCGCGGGGGGGAGAAACACTGAAGCTTTCTTT. The rearrangement links TRBV6-1 to TRBJ1-1, with D perhaps TRBD1 (5 bases). The germline V and J ends were trimmed by 8 bases and 2 bases, with 12 bases remaining between them. This CDR3 is built from 13 residues. Germline-derived CDR1 and CDR2 are MNHNS and SASEGT.

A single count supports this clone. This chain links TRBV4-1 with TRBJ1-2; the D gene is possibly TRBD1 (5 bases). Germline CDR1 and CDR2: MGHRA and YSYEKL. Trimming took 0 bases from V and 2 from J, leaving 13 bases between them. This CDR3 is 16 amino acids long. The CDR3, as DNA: TGCGCCAGCAGCCAAGAGCCAGGGTCCCCAAACTATGGCTACACCTTC. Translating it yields CASSQEPGSPNYGYTF.

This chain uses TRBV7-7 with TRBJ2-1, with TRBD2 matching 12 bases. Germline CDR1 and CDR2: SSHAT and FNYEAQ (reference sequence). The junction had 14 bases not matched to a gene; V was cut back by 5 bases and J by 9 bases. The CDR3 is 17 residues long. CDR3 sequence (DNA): TGTGCCAGCAGCCCAACTAGCGGGGGGCTGATATACTCTGAGCAGTTCTTC. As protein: CASSPTSGGLIYSEQFF.